Each of the 25 T cell receptor beta chains below was sequenced from the same sample in a study of blood T cell repertoires in COVID-19 (dated by TCRdb to between 2020 and 2021). Library preparation employed the immunoSEQ multiplex PCR assay. TCRdb limited this immuneACCESS table to in-frame rearrangements with V and J called. A share of clones is missing; checked studies link under half to unresolved V genes, and the rest is unexplained. This sample comprises about 30,000 clones, under 95% of them detected only once. The ten largest clones represent under 2.5% of the sample. The sequenced sample consisted of peripheral blood. These receptors came from a man aged 45 to 65 with active COVID-19.

V and J are TRBV4-2 and TRBJ1-2, with a weak D call TRBD1 (6 bases). Trimming took 5 bases from V and 8 from J, leaving 15 bases between them. The CDR3 is made up of 13 amino acids. Germline CDR1 is LGHNA and CDR2 is YNFKEQ. CDR3 region: CASSTQGMSGYTF. DNA of the CDR3: TGTGCCAGCAGCACGCAGGGGATGAGCGGCTACACCTTC.

The chain couples TRBV2 to TRBJ2-3; D not certain. Germline V gene lookup returns CDR1 SNHLY and CDR2 FYNNEI. The CDR3 runs 14 residues. The V gene lost 4 bases and the J gene lost 4 bases, with 12 bases spanning the gap. The CDR3 bases are TGTGCCAGCAGTGTCGGCAGGCTGGCAGATACGCAGTATTTT. This encodes CASSVGRLADTQYF.

This chain links TRBV12-3 or TRBV12-4 with TRBJ2-5; D is ambiguous. This CDR3 spans 13 amino acids. Trimming took 6 bases from V and 5 from J, leaving 13 bases between them. Written as DNA, the CDR3 is TGTGCCAGCAGCGCCCTGGCAGTGGAGACCCAGTACTTC. Amino acids: CASSALAVETQYF.

The chain's CDR3 is CASSPQFPYSGGLSGANVLTF. CDR3 sequence (DNA): TGTGCCAGCAGCCCACAATTTCCCTATAGCGGGGGACTCTCTGGGGCCAACGTCCTGACTTTC. This rearrangement joins TRBV27 to TRBJ2-6; 9 positions agree with TRBD2. This CDR3 comprises 21 residues. Germline CDR1 reads MNHEY; CDR2 reads SMNVEV (reference sequence). V trimming: 6 bases; J trimming: 0 bases; junction bases outside the gene matches: 18.

The rearrangement joins TRBV3-1 (or the pseudogene TRBV3-2) to TRBJ2-7; D unresolved. This CDR3 is 13 amino acids long. V lost 4 bases to trimming and J lost 2 bases, with 9 bases between them. In germline, CDR1 is LGHDT, CDR2 YNNKEL (reference sequence). The CDR3 sequence is CASSPPGPYEQYF. The CDR3 DNA reads as TGTGCCAGCAGCCCTCCGGGTCCCTACGAGCAGTACTTC.

The chain joins TRBV7-3 to TRBJ2-3, with 11 bases identical to TRBD2. Germline CDR1 SGHTA, CDR2 FQGTGA. With 6 bases clipped from V and 7 bases from J, the junction kept 6 bases outside the gene matches. The CDR3 contains 14 residues. CDR3 region: CASSFSGGANTQYF. DNA of the CDR3: TGTGCCAGCAGTTTTAGCGGGGGGGCCAATACGCAGTATTTT.

The chain has TRBV6-5 and TRBJ2-2, with D unclear. Germline values: CDR1 MNHEY, CDR2 SVGAGI. Trimming shortened V by 2 bases and J by 0 bases, and 10 bases separated the two germline ends. CDR3 length: 16 residues. The CDR3 spells CASSYLRRANTGELFF. DNA for the CDR3: TGTGCCAGCAGTTACCTTCGGAGAGCGAACACCGGGGAGCTGTTTTTT.

The gene calls are TRBV30 and TRBJ2-4; a possible D gene is TRBD1 (6 bases). With 4 bases removed from V and 10 bases from J, the gap between germline ends came to 14 bases. The germline gives CDR1 GTSNPN, CDR2 SVGIG (reference sequence). The length of the CDR3 is 12 residues. The CDR3 loop is CAWTLDRAIQYF. CDR3 sequence (DNA): TGTGCCTGGACCCTGGACAGAGCGATTCAGTACTTC.

V gene TRBV7-3 combines with J gene TRBJ2-1; D is undetermined. The CDR3 contains 13 residues. Germline V gene sequence: CDR1 SGHTA, CDR2 FQGTGA. Deletions cut 5 bases from V and 9 bases from J, with 14 bases between. CDR3 region: CASSGHSFREQFF. The CDR3 DNA reads as TGTGCCAGCAGCGGTCATAGCTTTCGTGAGCAGTTCTTC.

This chain links TRBV5-4 with TRBJ1-1; TRBD1 matches at 8 bases. This CDR3 is 14 amino acids long. Germline CDR1 reads SGHNT; CDR2 reads YYREEE (reference sequence). V was clipped by 2 bases and J by 6 bases; unmatched bases: 6. DNA of the CDR3: TGTGCCAGCAGCTTCGGGACAGGCCGCCCTGAAGCTTTCTTT. It encodes CASSFGTGRPEAFF.

The chain couples TRBV9 to TRBJ2-1, with D possibly TRBD2 on 5 matching bases. Between the trimmed V and J ends, which lost 0 bases and 7 bases, there was a span of 11 bases. Per germline, CDR1 SGDLS and CDR2 YYNGEE. The CDR3 is 14 amino acids. The CDR3 DNA follows: TGTGCCAGCAGCGTAGCGGGGAGCGCGAATGAGCAGTTCTTC. Its protein product is CASSVAGSANEQFF. The full variable domain, with the rest looked up from reference TRBV9 and TRBJ2-1, is DSGVTQTPKHLITATGQRVTLRCSPRSGDLSVYWYQQSLDQGLQFLIQYYNGEERAKGNILERFSAQQFPDLHSELNLSSLELGDSALYFCASSVAGSANEQFFGPGTRLTVL.

The J gene is TRBJ2-7, the V gene TRBV27, with TRBD1 matching 8 bases. The CDR3 consists of 15 residues. Germline V gene lookup returns CDR1 MNHEY and CDR2 SMNVEV (reference sequence). The V gene end was trimmed by 4 bases and the J gene end by 6 bases; junction bases not matched to a gene: 11. The CDR3 sequence is CASSSYRGSLVEQYF. The CDR3 bases are TGTGCCAGCAGTTCGTACAGGGGGAGTTTAGTCGAGCAGTACTTC.

The V gene is TRBV5-1, the J gene TRBJ1-2; 11 bases line up with TRBD1. The V gene's germline CDR1 is SGHRS and CDR2 YFSETQ. Trimming at V came to 1 base and at J to 2 bases, leaving 1 base not matched to a gene. The CDR3 is made up of 15 amino acids. CDR3 sequence (DNA): TGCGCCAGCAGCTTGTGGACAGGGGGCAACTATGGCTACACCTTC. Its protein product is CASSLWTGGNYGYTF.

The J gene is TRBJ1-1, the V gene TRBV5-1, with D maybe TRBD1 (6 bases). The germline V gene has CDR1 SGHRS and CDR2 YFSETQ. The CDR3 consists of 14 residues. V was clipped by 0 bases and J by 5 bases, with 11 bases between them. In DNA, the CDR3 is TGCGCCAGCAGCTTGGACAGGGCGAGGACTGAAGCTTTCTTT. This encodes CASSLDRARTEAFF.

The chain links TRBV5-4 to TRBJ2-3; a weak D match, TRBD2 (5 bases). The CDR3 extends over 17 amino acids. Germline-derived CDR1 and CDR2 are SGHNT and YYREEE (reference sequence). Trimming cost V 2 bases and J 0 bases, with 16 bases left between them. CDR3 amino acids: CASSFPGSGPSTDTQYF. CDR3 DNA sequence: TGTGCCAGCAGCTTTCCTGGGAGCGGCCCTAGCACAGATACGCAGTATTTT.

A few counts support this clone. The rearrangement links TRBV2 to TRBJ1-3, with 9 positions matching TRBD1. The length of the CDR3 is 15 residues. The V gene end was trimmed by 4 bases and the J gene end by 1 base; junction bases not matched to a gene: 2. Per the germline V gene, CDR1 is SNHLY and CDR2 is FYNNEI. CDR3 region: CASSGDRASGNTIYF. The CDR3 bases are TGTGCCAGCAGTGGGGACAGGGCTTCTGGAAACACCATATATTTT.

Comment on this clone: The junction differs from germline at one of its ends, possibly a read error. J is TRBJ2-1 and V is TRBV6-5; a possible D gene is TRBD2 (5 bases). The length of the CDR3 is 14 residues. Germline CDR1 MNHEY, CDR2 SVGAGI. CDR3 amino acids: CASKGLEGYSEQFF. The CDR3 DNA sequence: TGTGCCAGCAAAGGACTCGAGGGTTACAGTGAGCAGTTCTTC.

The rearrangement uses TRBV7-3 and TRBJ2-4, with TRBD2 as a possible D gene (6 bases). The CDR3 sequence is 13 residues long. Between the trimmed V and J ends, which lost 6 bases and 9 bases, there was a span of 15 bases. CDR1 SGHTA and CDR2 FQGTGA come from the germline V gene. CDR3 DNA sequence: TGTGCCAGCAGGCTTGAACGGGGGACCATTCAGTACTTC. Its protein product is CASRLERGTIQYF.

The gene calls are TRBV10-2 and TRBJ2-1; no firm D call. The ends were cut back, 8 bases at V and 4 bases at J, with 15 bases in the middle. The CDR3 is 14 amino acids. CDR1 WSHSY and CDR2 SAAADI come from the germline V gene. Written as DNA, the CDR3 is TGCGCCAGCTATTATAGCCGCGTATACAATGAGCAGTTCTTC. Its translation is CASYYSRVYNEQFF.

The chain joins TRBV28 to TRBJ1-1, with unresolved D. The CDR3 extends over 15 amino acids. Looked up from germline, CDR1 is MDHEN and CDR2 is SYDVKM. V was cut by 6 bases and J by 0 bases, with 14 bases left in between. CDR3 region: CASSRPRSMNTEAFF. In DNA form, the CDR3 reads TGTGCCAGCAGCCGACCTAGGAGTATGAACACTGAAGCTTTCTTT.

The chain uses TRBV28 and TRBJ2-4; 8 bases fit TRBD1. The germline V gene has CDR1 MDHEN and CDR2 SYDVKM. Trimming removed 3 bases from V and 5 bases from J; junction bases left unmatched: 9. CDR3 length equals 16 residues. Here the CDR3 DNA reads TGTGCCAGCAGTTTCTACGGACAGGGTGGGGAAAACATTCAGTACTTC. Translating gives CASSFYGQGGENIQYF.

The rearrangement uses TRBV15 and TRBJ1-6; maybe TRBD1 (5 bases). The CDR3 has 14 residues. The germline CDR1 and CDR2 sequences are LNHNV and YYDKDF (reference sequence). V was shortened by 1 base and J by 5 bases, with 6 bases between the two germline ends. CDR3 DNA sequence: TGTGCCACCAGCAGAGCAGGGCATAATTCACCCCTCCACTTT. It codes for CATSRAGHNSPLHF.

The chain has TRBV28 and TRBJ2-1; TRBD2 matches at 8 bases. V lost 5 bases and J lost 5; bases outside the gene matches: 11. The CDR3 runs 16 residues. Germline V gene sequence: CDR1 MDHEN, CDR2 SYDVKM. CDR3 in amino acids: CASSKLVAGGNNEQFF. CDR3 sequence (DNA): TGTGCCAGCAGTAAACTAGTGGCGGGAGGTAACAATGAGCAGTTCTTC.

V gene TRBV19 combines with J gene TRBJ1-4, with TRBD1 matching over 10 bases. Germline CDR1 and CDR2: LNHDA and SQIVND (reference sequence). This CDR3 region has 16 residues. Trimming removed 5 bases from V and 7 bases from J; junction bases left unmatched: 10. The CDR3, as DNA: TGTGCCAGTAGTCCTGGGGACAGGGGAGGAACTGAAAAACTGTTTTTT. Translated: CASSPGDRGGTEKLFF.

This sequence joins TRBV2 and TRBJ1-3; D unclear. V was pared by 3 bases and J by 2 bases, with 8 bases between. Germline CDR1 and CDR2: SNHLY and FYNNEI. CDR3 length equals 14 residues. The CDR3 protein is CASSDAGTGNTIYF. CDR3 DNA: TGTGCCAGCAGTGACGCGGGGACTGGAAACACCATATATTTT.